The 9 T cell receptor beta chains reported below all come from one sample, sequenced in a study of T cell responses to AZD1222 COVID-19 vaccine. The assay was immunoSEQ multiplex PCR, and TCRdb's table has in-frame clones only and misses some. The table shows about 31,000 clones, with 70% to 90% occurring only once. Specimen: peripheral blood, collected 28 days after the second AZD1222 dose. The receptors come from an adult who received the AZD1222 COVID-19 vaccine.

The genes are TRBV4-3 and TRBJ1-1; D remains unclear. The CDR3 is made up of 15 amino acids. The germline V and J ends were trimmed by 1 base and 1 base, with 10 bases remaining between them. Germline V gene data show CDR1 as LGHNA and CDR2 as YSLEER. In nucleotides, the CDR3 is TGCGCCAGCAGCCAAGCAAACAGACAGAACACTGAAGCTTTCTTT. Protein: CASSQANRQNTEAFF.

The rearrangement joins TRBV7-9 to TRBJ1-2; TRBD1 is a possible D gene (6 bases). The CDR3 loop spans 13 amino acids. V dropped 5 bases and J dropped 8 bases, with 15 bases sitting between them. CDR1 and CDR2 (germline): SEHNR, FQNEAQ (reference sequence). The DNA of the CDR3 is TGTGCCAGCAGCCCGGACAGTCTTTTCGGCTACACCTTC. It translates to CASSPDSLFGYTF.

V and J are TRBV19 and TRBJ2-5; 13 nucleotides match TRBD2. Germline values: CDR1 LNHDA, CDR2 SQIVND (reference sequence). The CDR3 loop spans 14 amino acids. The ends lost 5 bases at V and 5 bases at J; junction bases unmatched: 2. This chain's CDR3 is CASSSTSGGETQYF. In DNA form, the CDR3 reads TGTGCCAGTAGTTCGACTAGCGGGGGGGAGACCCAGTACTTC.

This chain links TRBV9 with TRBJ2-3; TRBD2 agrees at 9 bases. The germline gives CDR1 SGDLS, CDR2 YYNGEE. This CDR3 comprises 16 residues. V gave up 0 bases and J gave up 2 bases; unmatched junction bases: 4. The CDR3 DNA is TGTGCCAGCAGCGTAGGAACTAGCGGGTACACAGATACGCAGTATTTT. Its protein is CASSVGTSGYTDTQYF. Together with reference TRBV9 and TRBJ2-3, the CDR3 gives the full variable domain: DSGVTQTPKHLITATGQRVTLRCSPRSGDLSVYWYQQSLDQGLQFLIQYYNGEERAKGNILERFSAQQFPDLHSELNLSSLELGDSALYFCASSVGTSGYTDTQYFGPGTRLTVL.

This clone was detected once. The rearrangement joins TRBV9 to TRBJ2-5; the match to TRBD2 covers 15 bases. The CDR3 spans 19 residues. V was clipped by 0 bases and J by 1 base; unmatched bases: 7. Germline V lookup: CDR1 SGDLS, CDR2 YYNGEE. In DNA form, the CDR3 reads TGTGCCAGCAGCGTAGGAGGGACTAGCGGGGGGAAGACCCAAGAGACCCAGTACTTC. It encodes CASSVGGTSGGKTQETQYF. Full variable domain (outside the CDR3, taken from reference TRBV9 and TRBJ2-5): DSGVTQTPKHLITATGQRVTLRCSPRSGDLSVYWYQQSLDQGLQFLIQYYNGEERAKGNILERFSAQQFPDLHSELNLSSLELGDSALYFCASSVGGTSGGKTQETQYFGPGTRLLVL.

The chain couples TRBV5-6 to TRBJ1-3; tentative D call: TRBD1 (6 bases). The germline V and J ends were trimmed by 3 bases and 0 bases, with 10 bases remaining between them. The CDR3 has 15 residues. The V gene's germline CDR1 is SGHDT and CDR2 YYEEEE. CDR3 nucleotide sequence: TGTGCCAGCAGCTCTGGACAGTACTCTGGAAACACCATATATTTT. Its translation is CASSSGQYSGNTIYF.

This clone was counted only a few times. V and J are TRBV6-5 and TRBJ2-2, with D unclear. CDR1 is MNHEY and CDR2 is SVGAGI in the germline V gene. The V end lost 0 bases, the J end lost 2 bases, and 10 bases lay between the germline ends. This CDR3 region has 16 residues. CDR3 sequence reads: CASSYSLMVNTGELFF. CDR3 DNA: TGTGCCAGCAGTTACTCTCTAATGGTAAACACCGGGGAGCTGTTTTTT.

The V and J genes are TRBV9 and TRBJ1-6; tentatively, D is TRBD1 (5 bases). This CDR3 contains 16 residues. Between the trimmed V and J ends, which lost 4 bases and 11 bases, there was a span of 22 bases. Germline assignment: CDR1 SGDLS and CDR2 YYNGEE. CDR3 in DNA: TGTGCCAGCAGCCTCATGCCCGGGACCCACTTTACACCCCTCCACTTT. Its translation is CASSLMPGTHFTPLHF.

This clone was observed a single time. This rearrangement joins TRBV5-1 to TRBJ1-2; D unclear. The CDR3 consists of 14 residues. Germline-derived CDR1 and CDR2 are SGHRS and YFSETQ. The V end lost 4 bases, the J end lost 4 bases, and 14 bases lay between the germline ends. The CDR3 sequence: CASSPQSGSYGYTF. As DNA, the CDR3 is TGCGCCAGCAGCCCCCAGAGTGGGAGCTATGGCTACACCTTC.